The 26 T cell receptor beta chains presented below share a single source sample, sequenced in a study of CD8+ T cells in alopecia areata. RNA was extracted and reverse transcribed into cDNA as the sequencing template. TCRdb's table, derived via immunoSEQ multiplex PCR, lists solely in-frame clones and lacks some. The sample gives about 300,000 clones, more than 45% of which show up once; under 2% is in the top ten. Stated treatment: oral pan-JAK inhibitor, 5-10 mg twice daily. Source: CD4+ T cells sorted from blood, taken at week 24, from a patient treated with tofacitinib. These receptors all stem from a human donor with alopecia areata.

This clone appeared a few times. The chain employs TRBV29-1 and TRBJ2-5, with 7 positions matching TRBD2. Germline assignment: CDR1 SQVTM and CDR2 ANQGSEA. The CDR3 has 13 residues. The ends lost 4 bases at V and 5 bases at J; junction bases unmatched: 7. This chain's CDR3 is CSVGMAGVETQYF. DNA of the CDR3: TGCAGCGTTGGTATGGCGGGGGTGGAGACCCAGTACTTC.

This sequence joins TRBV5-6 and TRBJ1-5; the D is unclear. Trimming shortened V by 0 bases and J by 0 bases, and 10 bases separated the two germline ends. Germline CDR1 is SGHDT and CDR2 is YYEEEE. The CDR3 has 16 amino acids. The CDR3 nucleotides are TGTGCCAGCAGCTTGGTATCTCAACTTAGCAATCAGCCCCAGCATTTT. Translation: CASSLVSQLSNQPQHF.

This clone has only a few counts. This chain links TRBV19 with TRBJ1-4; D might be TRBD1 (6 bases). Germline V gene lookup returns CDR1 LNHDA and CDR2 SQIVND (reference sequence). Trimming took off 3 bases at V and 8 bases at J, with 19 bases between the two ends. The CDR3 covers 16 residues. DNA for the CDR3: TGTGCCAGTAGTATCTTCGACAGGCTTAGTGGCGAAAAACTGTTTTTT. Translating it yields CASSIFDRLSGEKLFF. The full variable domain, rest sourced from reference TRBV19 and TRBJ1-4, is DGGITQSPKYLFRKEGQNVTLSCEQNLNHDAMYWYRQDPGQGLRLIYYSQIVNDFQKGDIAEGYSVSREKKESFPLTVTSAQKNPTAFYLCASSIFDRLSGEKLFFGSGTQLSVL.

The chain carries TRBV7-9 and TRBJ2-3, with TRBD2 as a possible D gene (5 bases). Germline CDR1 and CDR2: SEHNR and FQNEAQ (reference sequence). V was clipped by 4 bases and J by 5 bases, with 13 bases between them. This CDR3 spans 14 amino acids. The CDR3 region is CASSSPGLGDTQYF. In DNA, the CDR3 is TGTGCCAGCAGCTCGCCCGGACTTGGAGATACGCAGTATTTT.

This chain uses TRBV7-2 with TRBJ2-1; TRBD1 matches 8 bases. The junction had 5 bases not matched to a gene; V was cut back by 1 base and J by 9 bases. Germline-derived CDR1 and CDR2 are SGHTA and FQGNSA. The CDR3 has 14 amino acids. CDR3 bases: TGTGCCAGCAGCTTAGTGACAGGGGCAGGTGAGCAGTTCTTC. Its translation is CASSLVTGAGEQFF.

V and J are TRBV18 and TRBJ2-5; D ambiguous. Trimming removed 3 bases at V and 1 base at J, with 9 bases between. Germline V CDR1 and CDR2: KGHSH, LQKENI. CDR3 size: 14 residues. This CDR3 reads CASSPRSSQETQYF. CDR3 in DNA: TGTGCCAGCTCACCTCGAAGTAGCCAAGAGACCCAGTACTTC.

The CDR3 sequence: CASSFPGQYNEQFF. For the CDR3, the DNA is TGTGCCAGCAGCTTCCCCGGGCAGTACAATGAGCAGTTCTTC. The chain employs TRBV7-3 and TRBJ2-1; unclear D gene. Trimming took off 3 bases at V and 4 bases at J, with 10 bases between the two ends. The germline gives CDR1 SGHTA, CDR2 FQGTGA. The CDR3 extends over 14 amino acids.

The rearrangement links TRBV9 to TRBJ1-2; D call uncertain. The germline gives CDR1 SGDLS, CDR2 YYNGEE. Trimming left V 0 bases short and J 4 bases short, with 16 bases between. The CDR3 sequence is 16 residues long. CDR3 in DNA: TGTGCCAGCAGCGTAGATTCGAGGGCAAGAAGCTATGGCTACACCTTC. This translates into CASSVDSRARSYGYTF.

There are a few counts of this clone. The chain is built from TRBV4-1 and TRBJ2-3; TRBD2 agrees at 9 bases. Germline V gene lookup returns CDR1 MGHRA and CDR2 YSYEKL. V lost 4 bases and J lost 0; bases outside the gene matches: 5. CDR3 size: 16 residues. The CDR3 reads CASSRLAGTSTDTQYF. CDR3 DNA: TGCGCCAGCAGCCGCCTAGCGGGGACTAGCACAGATACGCAGTATTTT.

The chain combines TRBV5-1 with TRBJ1-5; TRBD1 matches 7 bases. Trimming removed 4 bases from V and 0 bases from J; junction bases left unmatched: 4. There are 15 residues in the CDR3. The germline CDR1 and CDR2 sequences are SGHRS and YFSETQ. CDR3 in DNA: TGCGCCAGCAGCCCGACAGGGAATAGCAATCAGCCCCAGCATTTT. Its protein product is CASSPTGNSNQPQHF.

V gene TRBV5-1 combines with J gene TRBJ2-1; D gene ambiguous. The germline gives CDR1 SGHRS, CDR2 YFSETQ. The ends were cut back, 4 bases at V and 9 bases at J, with 8 bases in the middle. The CDR3 is 11 amino acids. The CDR3 nucleotides read TGCGCCAGCAGCGCGTGGGGTGAGCAGTTCTTC. Translating gives CASSAWGEQFF.

This chain's CDR3 is CASSGLNTGELFF. DNA of the CDR3: TGTGCCAGCAGTGGGCTAAACACCGGGGAGCTGTTTTTT. The chain carries TRBV2 and TRBJ2-2; D remains ambiguous. Germline loops: CDR1 SNHLY, CDR2 FYNNEI. This CDR3 comprises 13 residues. Trimming left V 4 bases short and J 2 bases short, with 5 bases between.

The rearrangement links TRBV29-1 to TRBJ1-5; no firm D call. V lost 5 bases to trimming and J lost 0 bases, with 11 bases between them. Germline assignment: CDR1 SQVTM and CDR2 ANQGSEA. The CDR3 consists of 14 residues. The chain's CDR3 is CSVRTGNSNQPQHF. DNA for the CDR3: TGCAGCGTTAGGACGGGTAATAGCAATCAGCCCCAGCATTTT.

This clone has only a few counts. This rearrangement joins TRBV29-1 to TRBJ2-5; the D gene is possibly TRBD1 (6 bases). The germline CDR1 and CDR2 sequences are SQVTM and ANQGSEA. Trimming cost V 4 bases and J 1 base, with 10 bases left between them. There are 13 residues in the CDR3. CDR3 DNA: TGCAGCGTTGCCTCAGGGGTCCAAGAGACCCAGTACTTC. Encoded protein: CSVASGVQETQYF.

The chain combines TRBV29-1 with TRBJ2-7, with D maybe TRBD1 (6 bases). The V end lost 6 bases, the J end lost 5 bases, and 17 bases lay between the germline ends. The germline V gene encodes CDR1 SQVTM and CDR2 ANQGSEA. This CDR3 has 13 residues. CDR3: CSVAGLYRDEQYF. The CDR3, as DNA: TGCAGCGTGGCCGGCCTCTACAGGGACGAGCAGTACTTC.

The rearrangement uses TRBV15 and TRBJ2-7; TRBD1 is a possible D gene (6 bases). Germline V gene sequence: CDR1 LNHNV, CDR2 YYDKDF (reference sequence). The V end lost 1 base, the J end lost 2 bases, and 12 bases lay between the germline ends. CDR3 size: 15 residues. CDR3 DNA sequence: TGTGCCACCAGCAGAGTAGTACAGGGACCCTACGAGCAGTACTTC. It translates to CATSRVVQGPYEQYF.

CDR3 amino acids: CASSYHVYGYTF. DNA for the CDR3: TGTGCCAGCAGCTATCACGTCTATGGCTACACCTTC. V gene TRBV28 combines with J gene TRBJ1-2; no clear D. The ends were cut back, 6 bases at V and 4 bases at J, with 9 bases in the middle. CDR1 is MDHEN, CDR2 SYDVKM, per germline. This CDR3 is 12 amino acids long.

This chain connects TRBV4-1 to TRBJ2-1; a possible D gene is TRBD2 (5 bases). The CDR3 has 16 residues. Germline V gene data show CDR1 as MGHRA and CDR2 as YSYEKL. The V end was cut by 7 bases, the J end by 6 bases, with 22 bases between. The CDR3 bases are TGCGCCAGCACCCCGTTACCGGCCCCGGGGAGCAATGAGCAGTTCTTC. The encoded protein is CASTPLPAPGSNEQFF.

This sequence joins TRBV25-1 and TRBJ1-3, with D hard to call. The CDR3 totals 15 residues. Trimming shortened V by 5 bases and J by 3 bases, and 14 bases separated the two germline ends. CDR1 is MGHDK, CDR2 SYGVNS, per germline. The CDR3 nucleotides read TGTGCCAGCAGTCACCTCGAGTCCGGTGGAAACACCATATATTTT. It encodes CASSHLESGGNTIYF.

This clone is a singleton in its sample. V usage is TRBV30 and J usage is TRBJ2-1, with 11 bases aligning to TRBD2. The CDR3 extends over 20 amino acids. V dropped 1 base and J dropped 5; count of bases not matched to a gene: 19. CDR1 GTSNPN and CDR2 SVGIG come from the germline V gene (reference sequence). The CDR3 DNA follows: TGTGCCTGGAGTGGACGGACCCGCTTGCGGCTAGCGGGGGGTCACAATGAGCAGTTCTTC. It codes for CAWSGRTRLRLAGGHNEQFF.

V and J are TRBV29-1 and TRBJ2-2; TRBD2 aligns across 7 bases. The J segment lost 5 bases and the V segment lost 7 bases, leaving 16 bases of the junction unmatched. The CDR3 spans 16 residues. CDR1 is SQVTM, CDR2 ANQGSEA, per germline. The CDR3 protein is CSGLIRTRRQTGELFF. CDR3 sequence (DNA): TGCAGCGGGTTGATCAGGACTAGAAGGCAAACCGGGGAGCTGTTTTTT.

The sample holds one count of this clone. This sequence joins TRBV7-9 and TRBJ2-1; no reliable D call. The CDR3 has 14 residues. Trimming took 3 bases from V and 7 from J, leaving 13 bases between them. CDR1 is SEHNR, CDR2 FQNEAQ, per germline (reference sequence). The CDR3 loop is CASSLGGPVNEQFF. The DNA of the CDR3 is TGTGCCAGCAGCTTGGGTGGGCCTGTGAATGAGCAGTTCTTC.

The rearrangement links TRBV18 to TRBJ1-5; D might be TRBD1 (6 bases). The CDR3 is made up of 16 amino acids. With 2 bases removed from V and 6 bases from J, the gap between germline ends came to 17 bases. The germline V gene encodes CDR1 KGHSH and CDR2 LQKENI. The CDR3 nucleotides are TGTGCCAGCTCACCAGGGGTACAGGGAAGGAGTCAGCCCCAGCATTTT. This translates into CASSPGVQGRSQPQHF.

CDR3 bases: TGCGCCAGCAGCTTGGTAGGCGGGGGGGGCACAGATACGCAGTATTTT. Translating it yields CASSLVGGGGTDTQYF. V is TRBV5-1 and J is TRBJ2-3; 9 bases match TRBD2. Germline CDR1 is SGHRS and CDR2 is YFSETQ. The V gene end was trimmed by 0 bases and the J gene end by 1 base; junction bases not matched to a gene: 3. The CDR3 extends over 16 amino acids.

This chain links TRBV29-1 with TRBJ2-2; 9 bases are a match to TRBD1. V shed 7 bases and J 4 bases; nucleotides not matched to a gene: 13. The CDR3 runs to 16 residues. Germline V lookup: CDR1 SQVTM, CDR2 ANQGSEA. Here the CDR3 DNA reads TGCAGCGCCCGAAAGAGGGGGACAGGGACCACCGGGGAGCTGTTTTTT. This translates into CSARKRGTGTTGELFF.

The chain recombines TRBV6-6 with TRBJ2-1; D uncertain. Between the trimmed V and J ends, which lost 5 bases and 5 bases, there was a span of 16 bases. The CDR3 is made up of 15 amino acids. Germline V CDR1 and CDR2: MNHNY, SVGAGI (reference sequence). CDR3: CASSPTHRANNEQFF. As DNA, the CDR3 is TGTGCCAGCAGTCCCACCCACCGGGCCAACAATGAGCAGTTCTTC.